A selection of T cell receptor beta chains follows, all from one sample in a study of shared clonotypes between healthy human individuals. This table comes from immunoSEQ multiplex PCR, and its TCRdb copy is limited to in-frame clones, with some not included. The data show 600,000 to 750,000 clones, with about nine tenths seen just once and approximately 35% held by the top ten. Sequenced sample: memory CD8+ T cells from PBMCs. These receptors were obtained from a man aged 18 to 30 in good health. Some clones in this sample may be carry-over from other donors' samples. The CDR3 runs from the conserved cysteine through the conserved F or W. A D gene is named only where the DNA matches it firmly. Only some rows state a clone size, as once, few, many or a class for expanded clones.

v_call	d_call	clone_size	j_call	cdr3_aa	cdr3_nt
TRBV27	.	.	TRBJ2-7	CASSPFGPHYEQYF	TGTGCCAGCAGCCCGTTCGGACCCCACTACGAGCAGTACTTC
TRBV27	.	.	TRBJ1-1	CASSLLPTGGPNTEAFF	TGTGCCAGCAGTTTACTTCCCACGGGGGGGCCGAACACTGAAGCTTTCTTT
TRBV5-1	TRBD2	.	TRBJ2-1	CASRTSGPNEQFF	TGCGCCAGCAGGACTAGCGGGCCGAATGAGCAGTTCTTC
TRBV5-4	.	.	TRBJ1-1	CASSPQMNTEAFF	TGTGCCAGCAGCCCACAGATGAACACTGAAGCTTTCTTT
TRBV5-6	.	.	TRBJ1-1	CASSLGARNTEAFF	TGTGCCAGCAGCTTGGGTGCAAGGAACACTGAAGCTTTCTTT
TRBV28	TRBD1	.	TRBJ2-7	CASRTTRQGANYEQYF	TGTGCCAGCAGAACCACTAGACAGGGGGCCAACTACGAGCAGTACTTC
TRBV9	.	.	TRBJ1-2	CASSVARDGRLANYGYTF	TGTGCCAGCAGCGTCGCCCGGGACGGACGATTAGCTAACTATGGCTACACCTTC
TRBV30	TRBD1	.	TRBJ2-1	CAWSSSDRALWSSYNEQFF	TGTGCCTGGAGTTCCTCGGACAGGGCTCTGTGGTCCTCCTACAATGAGCAGTTCTTC
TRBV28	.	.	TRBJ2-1	CASSFTVSSYNEQFF	TGTGCCAGCAGTTTTACGGTGAGCTCCTACAATGAGCAGTTCTTC
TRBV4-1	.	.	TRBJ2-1	CASSQVIFGDEQFF	TGCGCCAGCAGCCAAGTGATCTTCGGTGATGAGCAGTTCTTC
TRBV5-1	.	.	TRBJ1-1	CASSLARDQGGGANTEAFF	TGCGCCAGCAGCTTGGCCAGGGATCAGGGAGGAGGTGCGAACACTGAAGCTTTCTTT
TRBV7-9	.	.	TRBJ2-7	CASSPPGGKSYEQYF	TGTGCCAGCAGCCCCCCAGGCGGGAAATCCTACGAGCAGTACTTC
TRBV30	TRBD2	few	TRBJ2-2	CAWNRLAGVGELFF	TGTGCCTGGAATCGACTAGCGGGAGTCGGGGAGCTGTTTTTT
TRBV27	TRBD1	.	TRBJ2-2	CASSLGTVGNTGELFF	TGTGCCAGCAGTCTGGGGACAGTGGGGAACACCGGGGAGCTGTTTTTT
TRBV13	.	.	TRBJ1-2	CASSLGDSVQANYGYTF	TGTGCCAGCAGCTTAGGGGACAGCGTACAGGCTAACTATGGCTACACCTTC
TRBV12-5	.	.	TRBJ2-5	CASGFIKAGAGETQYF	TGTGCTAGTGGTTTTATAAAGGCAGGGGCAGGAGAGACCCAGTACTTC
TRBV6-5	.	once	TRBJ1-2	CATQPRVGIGYGYTF	TGTGCCACACAACCCAGGGTGGGGATCGGCTATGGCTACACCTTC
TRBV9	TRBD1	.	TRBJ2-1	CASSVGTGKYNEQFF	TGTGCCAGCAGCGTAGGGACAGGGAAATACAATGAGCAGTTCTTC
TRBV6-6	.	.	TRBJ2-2	CASSYSSRGVAGELFF	TGTGCCAGCAGTTACTCATCTAGAGGGGTGGCCGGGGAGCTGTTTTTT
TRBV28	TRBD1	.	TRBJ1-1	CASRINRRDRGPGSEAFF	TGTGCCAGCAGAATCAACCGCCGGGACAGGGGGCCAGGATCTGAAGCTTTCTTT
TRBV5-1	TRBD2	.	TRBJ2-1	CASSSRTSGFNEQFF	TGCGCCAGCAGCTCCCGGACTAGCGGGTTTAATGAGCAGTTCTTC
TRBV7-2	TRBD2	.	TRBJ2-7	CASSLLAGGPGYEQYF	TGTGCCAGCAGCTTACTAGCGGGAGGGCCTGGATACGAGCAGTACTTC
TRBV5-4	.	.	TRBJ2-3	CASSLGESSTDTQYF	TGTGCCAGCAGCTTGGGGGAATCAAGCACAGATACGCAGTATTTT
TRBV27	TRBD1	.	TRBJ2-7	CASRGKRQGAYEQYF	TGTGCCAGCAGGGGGAAGCGACAGGGGGCCTACGAGCAGTACTTC
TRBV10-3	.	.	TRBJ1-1	CAISESSQLNTEAFF	TGTGCCATCAGTGAGTCGAGTCAGCTGAACACTGAAGCTTTCTTT
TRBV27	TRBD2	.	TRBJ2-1	CASSLYSGGVSYNEQFF	TGTGCCAGCAGTTTGTATAGCGGGGGGGTTTCCTACAATGAGCAGTTCTTC
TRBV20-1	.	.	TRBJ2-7	CSAREYYEQYF	TGCAGTGCTAGGGAGTACTACGAGCAGTACTTC
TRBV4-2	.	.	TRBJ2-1	CASSKDSLNEQFF	TGTGCCAGCAGCAAGGACAGCCTCAATGAGCAGTTCTTC
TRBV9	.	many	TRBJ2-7	CASSGASGGGEQYF	TGTGCCAGCAGCGGAGCTAGCGGAGGGGGCGAGCAGTACTTC
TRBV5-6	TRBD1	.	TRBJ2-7	CASSLDGTGAYEQYF	TGTGCCAGCAGCTTGGATGGGACAGGGGCTTACGAGCAGTACTTC
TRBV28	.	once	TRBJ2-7	CASSLWAGNYEQYF	TGTGCCAGCAGTTTATGGGCAGGAAACTACGAGCAGTACTTC
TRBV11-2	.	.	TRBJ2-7	CASSSAPQGPYEQYF	TGTGCCAGCAGCTCGGCCCCTCAGGGCCCTTACGAGCAGTACTTC
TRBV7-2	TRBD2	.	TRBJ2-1	CASSLPGLAMHEQFF	TGTGCCAGCAGTTTACCGGGACTAGCAATGCATGAGCAGTTCTTC
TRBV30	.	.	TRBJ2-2	CAWIGPPVTGELFF	TGTGCCTGGATTGGTCCCCCGGTCACCGGGGAGCTGTTTTTT
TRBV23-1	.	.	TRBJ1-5	CARPVREGQPQHF	TGCGCCAGGCCCGTCAGGGAAGGCCAGCCCCAGCATTTT
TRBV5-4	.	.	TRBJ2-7	CASSSGGDEQYF	TGTGCCAGCAGCTCCGGTGGGGACGAGCAGTACTTC
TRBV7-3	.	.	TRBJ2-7	CASSRGRSYEQYF	TGTGCCAGCAGTAGGGGCAGGTCCTACGAGCAGTACTTC